This TCR beta chain comes out of a study of cytomegalovirus exposure and HLA in healthy donors. Use of 60 Vbeta and 13 Jbeta primers characterized the PCR. The method was immunoSEQ multiplex PCR; TCRdb's version includes in-frame clones alone and lacks a portion of them. The listing contains approximately 110,000 clones. Findings and limits, study-wide: About 87% or about 30% of the time was how often most TCR beta V segments were productive, according to an earlier analysis. Beyond CMV serostatus, there was no information to go on about immune exposure.

Note on this clone: Its antigen is still unknown.

The germline V gene has CDR1 WSHSY and CDR2 SAAADI. V lost 6 bases and J lost 1; bases outside the gene matches: 6. The CDR3 extends over 15 amino acids. Each of the donors was a healthy bone marrow donor. This sequence joins TRBV10-2 and TRBJ2-3; 8 bases match TRBD2. This TCR came from a man aged 40-49 years in good health and CMV-seronegative. Sequenced: PBMCs. The CDR3 sequence: CASREAGEGTDTQYF. The CDR3, as DNA: TGCGCCAGCAGGGAAGCGGGGGAGGGCACAGATACGCAGTATTTT.